This passage covers 4 T cell receptor beta chains from one sample sequenced in a study of T cells in tumors after PD-1 blockade. Stated time point: second of two post-therapy site-matched biopsies roughly two months apart. Clones were sequenced by immunoSEQ multiplex PCR, and TCRdb holds only the in-frame ones, with some missing. This table has 7,900 or so clones, 62% appearing once. Sequenced here: tumor tissue, sampled after anti-PD-1 treatment. These receptors all come from a human donor with basal cell carcinoma.

This clone was seen a few times. The genes are TRBV3-1 (or the pseudogene TRBV3-2) and TRBJ2-2; 7 bases line up with TRBD2. The CDR3 length is 14 residues. V was clipped by 0 bases and J by 6 bases; unmatched bases: 1. CDR1 LGHDT and CDR2 YNNKEL come from the germline V gene (reference sequence). The CDR3 reads CASSQDGLAGELFF. The DNA for the CDR3 is TGTGCCAGCAGCCAAGATGGACTAGCCGGGGAGCTGTTTTTT.

The CDR3 nucleotides read TGTGCCAGCCAGGGGTCTTTAGGGAAGAACACCATATATTTT. Amino acid sequence: CASQGSLGKNTIYF. The genes are TRBV25-1 and TRBJ1-3, with a possible D match to TRBD1 (6 bases). Germline values: CDR1 MGHDK, CDR2 SYGVNS. V was trimmed by 8 bases and J by 7 bases, leaving 18 bases between them. The CDR3 is 14 residues long. Based on the CDR3 plus reference TRBV25-1 and TRBJ1-3, the full variable domain is EADIYQTPRYLVIGTGKKITLECSQTMGHDKMYWYQQDPGMELHLIHYSYGVNSTEKGDLSSESTVSRIRTEHFPLTLESARPSHTSQYLCASQGSLGKNTIYFGEGSWLTVV.

The V call is TRBV7-8, the J call TRBJ1-2; no clear D. Germline V CDR1 and CDR2: SGHVS, FQNEAQ. With 2 bases removed from V and 0 bases from J, the gap between germline ends came to 7 bases. This CDR3 spans 14 amino acids. CDR3 nucleotides: TGTGCCAGCAGCTTATCGGAGACTAACTATGGCTACACCTTC. This gives the protein CASSLSETNYGYTF.

The chain is built from TRBV28 and TRBJ2-2; 7 bases fit TRBD1. Germline-derived CDR1 and CDR2 are MDHEN and SYDVKM. Trimming removed 7 bases from V and 4 bases from J; junction bases left unmatched: 6. The CDR3 runs 14 residues. The CDR3 DNA is TGTGCCAGCAACAGACAGGGTGGCACCGGGGAGCTGTTTTTT. Protein product: CASNRQGGTGELFF.